Below, one T cell receptor (beta chain) is given with its context. The antigen is not known. The data were obtained in a study of siplizumab effects on memory and regulatory T cells. For every sample, about 10^5 TCR templates were assayed. Method: immunoSEQ multiplex PCR; TCRdb's copy keeps in-frame clones and lacks some. The sample holds about 50,000 clones, nearly 95% seen once. Findings of the study overall: Major contributors to the alloresponse seemed to be naive T cells, which also appeared more diverse than memory cells.

J lost 1 base, V lost 3 bases, and 1 base had no gene match. The CDR3 is 13 residues long. Germline loops: CDR1 SGHNT, CDR2 YYREEE (reference sequence). Material: CD8+ T cells sorted from blood. This TCR came from a human donor in good health. V usage is TRBV5-4 and J usage is TRBJ2-7, with 7 nucleotides matching TRBD1. The CDR3 sequence: CASSSDRSYEQYF. CDR3 DNA: TGTGCCAGCAGCTCGGACAGGTCCTACGAGCAGTACTTC.